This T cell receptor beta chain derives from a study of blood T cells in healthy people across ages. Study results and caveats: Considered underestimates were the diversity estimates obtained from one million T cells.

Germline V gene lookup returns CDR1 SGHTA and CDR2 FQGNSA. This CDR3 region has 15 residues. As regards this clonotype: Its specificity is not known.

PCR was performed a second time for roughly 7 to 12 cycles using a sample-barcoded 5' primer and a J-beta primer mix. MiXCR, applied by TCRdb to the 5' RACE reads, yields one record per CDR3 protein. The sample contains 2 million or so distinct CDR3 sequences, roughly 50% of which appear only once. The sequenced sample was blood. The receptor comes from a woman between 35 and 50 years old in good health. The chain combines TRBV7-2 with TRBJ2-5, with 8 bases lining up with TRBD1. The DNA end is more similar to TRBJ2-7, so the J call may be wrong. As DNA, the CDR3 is TGTGCCAGCAGCTTAGGGGACAGGTACCCCTACGAGCAGTACTTC. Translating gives CASSLGDRYPYEQYF.